The 4 T cell receptor beta chains reported below all come from one sample, sequenced in a study of regulatory T cells in long-lasting Graves disease. CDR3-region Arm-PCR and iRepertoire HTBI primers produced the TCR beta libraries. TCRdb reanalysed the multiplex PCR reads using MiXCR and keeps one entry per CDR3 protein. Of almost 350,000 distinct CDR3 sequences listed, about 20% were seen once; the top ten hold 29%. Time point in this sample: persistent/refractory GD, antithyroid drugs over 5 years with positive TRAb. From PBMCs, RNA was extracted and then used to make the TCR library. Sequences were derived from peripheral blood mononuclear cells (PBMCs), sampled when the disease was refractory, from a patient treated with antithyroid drugs. These receptors all come from a female donor with Graves disease.

This chain connects TRBV3-1 to TRBJ1-1; D gene ambiguous. Germline V gene sequence: CDR1 LGHDT, CDR2 YNNKEL (reference sequence). The CDR3 covers 14 residues. Trimming left V 1 base short and J 4 bases short, with 10 bases between. The chain's CDR3 is CASSQVGSRTEAFF. CDR3 DNA sequence: TGTGCCAGCAGCCAAGTCGGCAGTCGCACTGAAGCTTTCTTT.

The chain joins TRBV4-2 to TRBJ2-7, with 10 bases identical to TRBD2. Germline lookup yields CDR1 LGHNA and CDR2 YNFKEQ. The CDR3 consists of 16 residues. With 3 bases clipped from V and 0 bases from J, the junction kept 5 bases outside the gene matches. This chain's CDR3 is CASSHAGTSDSYEQYF. CDR3 DNA: TGTGCCAGCAGCCATGCCGGGACTAGCGACTCCTACGAGCAGTACTTC.

In this sample, this clonotype turned up a few times. J is TRBJ2-7 and V is TRBV18, with 10 bases that match TRBD2. V trimming: 3 bases; J trimming: 2 bases; junction bases outside the gene matches: 7. Germline V gene lookup returns CDR1 KGHSH and CDR2 LQKENI. This CDR3 has 16 amino acids. The CDR3 protein is CASSPQLAGNTYEQYF. As DNA, the CDR3 is TGTGCCAGCTCACCGCAACTAGCGGGGAATACCTACGAGCAGTACTTC.

The chain links TRBV20-1 to TRBJ1-5; 7 bases fit TRBD1. The CDR3 totals 15 residues. Trimming cost V 0 bases and J 5 bases; bases outside gene matches: 7. CDR1 and CDR2 (germline): DFQATT, SNEGSKA (reference sequence). The CDR3 protein is CSARDLQGGDQPQHF. The CDR3 nucleotides read TGCAGTGCTAGAGATCTGCAGGGGGGGGATCAGCCCCAGCATTTT.